The 14 T cell receptor beta chains below come from one sample, sequenced in a study of high-grade serous ovarian cancer treatment subgroups. Profiling relied on immunoSEQ multiplex PCR, and the TCRdb table lists in-frame clones only, not all of them. The table has around 3,400 clones, roughly 77% seen once; the top ten hold approximately 21%. Tumor samples were obtained before definitive surgery or chemotherapy. Sequenced input: tumor tissue. These TCRs come from a human donor with high-grade serous ovarian cancer.

This clone appeared a few times. The V and J genes are TRBV6-5 and TRBJ1-2, with D possibly TRBD1 on 5 matching bases. Trimming took 7 bases from V and 6 from J, leaving 9 bases between them. The CDR3 runs to 11 residues. Germline V gene sequence: CDR1 MNHEY, CDR2 SVGAGI. The CDR3 coding sequence is TGTGCCAGCAAAAGAGGGGATGGCTACACCTTC. This sequence encodes CASKRGDGYTF.

The CDR3 loop reads CASSVAGNEQFF. In nucleotides, the CDR3 is TGTGCCAGCAGCGTAGCCGGCAATGAGCAGTTCTTC. V and J are TRBV9 and TRBJ2-1, with no clear D. Trimming cost V 0 bases and J 6 bases, with 4 bases left between them. The CDR3 spans 12 residues. CDR1 is SGDLS, CDR2 YYNGEE, per germline.

This rearrangement joins TRBV23-1 to TRBJ2-1; TRBD2 is a possible D gene (6 bases). TRBV23-1 is classed as an ORF, of uncertain function. The V end lost 8 bases, the J end lost 8 bases, and 10 bases lay between the germline ends. This CDR3 is 11 amino acids long. This CDR3 is CASYRLDEQFF. CDR3 nucleotide sequence: TGCGCCAGCTACAGACTAGATGAGCAGTTCTTC.

This clone is a singleton in its sample. This chain connects TRBV29-1 to TRBJ2-3; TRBD1 is a possible D gene (6 bases). Germline values: CDR1 SQVTM, CDR2 ANQGSEA. Trimming left V 2 bases short and J 8 bases short, with 20 bases between. The CDR3 runs to 15 residues. The CDR3 region has the DNA TGCAGCGTTGAATCTTTGGACAGCCGGAGAGGTACGCAGTATTTT. Residues: CSVESLDSRRGTQYF.

V gene TRBV28 combines with J gene TRBJ1-3, with D possibly matching TRBD1 (6 bases). Per the germline V gene, CDR1 is MDHEN and CDR2 is SYDVKM. V lost 7 bases and J 0 bases, leaving 16 bases between the germline ends. The CDR3 consists of 16 residues. The CDR3 sequence is CASISGGGRSGNTIYF. The CDR3 DNA follows: TGTGCCAGCATTTCCGGGGGGGGGCGCTCTGGAAACACCATATATTTT.

J is TRBJ1-2 and V is TRBV11-1; 9 nucleotides agree with TRBD1. Germline CDR1 reads SGHAT; CDR2 reads FQDESV (reference sequence). V dropped 0 bases and J dropped 6; count of bases not matched to a gene: 5. The CDR3 length is 15 residues. The CDR3 protein is CASSLAQDRGHGYTF. The CDR3 coding sequence is TGTGCCAGCAGCTTAGCGCAGGACAGGGGCCATGGCTACACCTTC.

The rearrangement links TRBV5-1 to TRBJ2-2; D possibly corresponds to TRBD1 (7 bases). Germline loops: CDR1 SGHRS, CDR2 YFSETQ. The ends were cut back, 3 bases at V and 2 bases at J, with 14 bases in the middle. There are 16 residues in the CDR3. CDR3 region: CASSWGDRINTGELFF. In DNA, the CDR3 is TGCGCCAGCAGCTGGGGGGACAGAATTAACACCGGGGAGCTGTTTTTT.

This clone appeared once. V is TRBV7-9 and J is TRBJ2-3; 7 bases agree with TRBD2. Trimming took 3 bases from V and 1 from J; bases not matched to a gene: 4. From germline, CDR1 is SEHNR and CDR2 FQNEAQ (reference sequence). This CDR3 has 15 residues. The CDR3 protein is CASSFASGGTDTQYF. CDR3 in DNA: TGTGCCAGCAGCTTTGCGAGCGGGGGCACAGATACGCAGTATTTT. Based on the CDR3 plus reference TRBV7-9 and TRBJ2-3, the full variable domain is DTGVSQNPRHKITKRGQNVTFRCDPISEHNRLYWYRQTLGQGPEFLTYFQNEAQLEKSRLLSDRFSAERPKGSFSTLEIQRTEQGDSAMYLCASSFASGGTDTQYFGPGTRLTVL.

The count of this clone is one. The chain uses TRBV6-5 and TRBJ1-2, with a possible D match to TRBD1 (6 bases). The ends were cut back, 6 bases at V and 2 bases at J, with 13 bases in the middle. The CDR3 runs 14 residues. CDR1 and CDR2 (germline): MNHEY, SVGAGI. The CDR3 nucleotides read TGTGCCAGCAGACTGGACAGCCTCAACTATGGCTACACCTTC. Its translation is CASRLDSLNYGYTF.

The chain couples TRBV5-4 to TRBJ2-5; perhaps TRBD1 as D (6 bases). In germline, CDR1 is SGHNT, CDR2 YYREEE (reference sequence). The CDR3 runs to 14 residues. V was shortened by 1 base and J by 5 bases, with 12 bases between the two germline ends. In DNA, the CDR3 is TGTGCCAGCAGCTTGTTTGGGGGCAGGGAGACCCAGTACTTC. It is translated as CASSLFGGRETQYF. The entire variable domain, with the rest obtained from reference TRBV5-4 and TRBJ2-5, is as follows: ETGVTQSPTHLIKTRGQQVTLRCSSQSGHNTVSWYQQALGQGPQFIFQYYREEENGRGNFPPRFSGLQFPNYSSELNVNALELDDSALYLCASSLFGGRETQYFGPGTRLLVL.

The genes are TRBV4-2 and TRBJ2-7; D unclear. Trimming cost V 5 bases and J 2 bases, with 10 bases left between them. Germline V gene data show CDR1 as LGHNA and CDR2 as YNFKEQ. The CDR3 has 13 residues. The CDR3 is CASSLAVPYEQYF. The CDR3 nucleotides read TGTGCCAGCAGCTTGGCTGTGCCCTACGAGCAGTACTTC.

V usage is TRBV18 and J usage is TRBJ2-5; D not resolved. CDR1 and CDR2 (germline): KGHSH, LQKENI. CDR3 length equals 13 residues. V lost 4 bases to trimming and J lost 1 base, with 7 bases between them. Here the CDR3 reads CASSLGPQETQYF. CDR3 bases: TGTGCCAGCTCACTAGGGCCCCAAGAGACCCAGTACTTC. Full variable domain (remainder filled in from reference TRBV18 and TRBJ2-5): NAGVMQNPRHLVRRRGQEARLRCSPMKGHSHVYWYRQLPEEGLKFMVYLQKENIIDESGMPKERFSAEFPKEGPSILRIQQVVRGDSAAYFCASSLGPQETQYFGPGTRLLVL.

The rearrangement uses TRBV15 and TRBJ2-7; D not certain. Trimming pared 0 bases from V and 6 bases from J, leaving 6 bases between. Germline V gives CDR1 LNHNV, CDR2 YYDKDF (reference sequence). This CDR3 region has 12 residues. CDR3 DNA sequence: TGTGCCACCAGCAGAGATGGTTTCGAGCAGTACTTC. Translated: CATSRDGFEQYF.

Points on this clone: One end of the junction varies from germline; a read error may be responsible. This chain joins TRBV4-3 and TRBJ1-4; D is uncertain. Per germline, CDR1 LGHNA and CDR2 YSLEER. This CDR3 spans 13 amino acids. This CDR3 reads CASSQDSAGPAWF. The CDR3 bases are TGCGCCAGCAGCCAAGATAGCGCAGGACCAGCGTGGTTT.